This TCR beta chain was captured by sequencing in a study of cytomegalovirus exposure and HLA in healthy donors. Study findings and constraints: The listing of 150 or so TCR beta chains classed them as cytomegalovirus-associated. Confirmation was obtained in vitro that a few CMV-associated chains are specific for CMV antigens.

The data were produced by immunoSEQ multiplex PCR, yet TCRdb's version contains in-frame clones alone and is incomplete. This table holds about 150,000 clones, approximately 91% found once. With respect to this clone: What it binds is unknown.

Germline V CDR1 and CDR2: MNHEY, SVGAGI. The CDR3 consists of 15 residues. The trim removed 5 bases at V and 0 bases at J, leaving 2 bases unmatched. This sequence was found in a woman younger than 30 in good health and CMV-seropositive. What was sequenced was PBMCs. The chain couples TRBV6-5 to TRBJ2-1; 9 bases map to TRBD2. The CDR3 DNA sequence: TGTGCCAGCAGTCTTAGCGGGAGCTCCTACAATGAGCAGTTCTTC. This gives the protein CASSLSGSSYNEQFF.